There are a few counts of the clone carrying this T cell receptor (beta chain). Its antigen remains unknown. Trimming cost V 2 bases and J 5 bases; bases outside gene matches: 0. The CDR3 runs to 13 residues. Germline V lookup: CDR1 SGHRS, CDR2 YFSETQ. This sample stems from a study of T-cell reconstitution after alpha-beta-depleted transplantation in children. Preparation of the TCRbeta library was carried out with unique molecular identifiers. TCRdb re-derived calls from the PCR reads in MiXCR, one entry per CDR3 protein. The table records about 6,100 distinct CDR3 sequences, more than 15% of them present only once. Study-wide points: Day-60 TCRbeta diversity that was high in some patients was derived from surviving recipient T cells and thymic progenitors. The study reportedly traced alpha-beta T cells about two months after transplant to several hundred expanded graft clones.

The source of this sequence is a male patient aged 5 to 17 who had a stem cell transplant for acute myeloid leukemia, so the T cells may come from the graft donor. V is TRBV5-1 and J is TRBJ2-1; 8 bases align to TRBD2. Sequencing used PBMCs, mostly from graft donor cells, obtained 60 days after TCRalphabeta/CD19-depleted stem cell transplant. This chain's CDR3 is CASSFSGNNEQFF. CDR3 DNA sequence: TGCGCCAGCAGCTTTAGCGGGAACAATGAGCAGTTCTTC.